The 13 T cell receptor beta chains in this list originate from one sample, sequenced in a study of post-analysis software for immune sequencing data. Antigens of these TCRs are unknown. Study-wide results and limits: Roughly five TRBV segments were significantly more frequent in patients than in controls. TRBV5-6, TRBV5-1 and TRBV20-1 were among these segments.

Unique molecular identifiers featured in each of the TCR beta cDNA libraries. TCRdb passed the PCR reads through MiXCR, listing each CDR3 protein once. Of approximately 350,000 distinct CDR3 sequences listed, less than 40% were seen once; the top ten hold around an eighth. Sequencing input: blood. The source is a girl aged 10 to 17 with multiple sclerosis.

The chain joins TRBV20-1 to TRBJ2-7; no reliable D call. Germline CDR1 is DFQATT and CDR2 is SNEGSKA (reference sequence). The CDR3 totals 13 residues. Trimming shortened V by 3 bases and J by 1 base, and 10 bases separated the two germline ends. The CDR3 spells CSASRPESYEQYF. The CDR3, as DNA: TGCAGTGCTAGCCGGCCAGAGTCCTACGAGCAGTACTTC.

This clonotype was seen repeatedly, ten times or more. The chain carries TRBV6-1 and TRBJ2-6, with D perhaps matching TRBD2 (7 bases). The CDR3 sequence is 19 residues long. Deletions cut 6 bases from V and 2 bases from J, with 23 bases between. Germline V gene sequence: CDR1 MNHNS, CDR2 SASEGT. The CDR3 reads CASSPGGRRISAGANVLTF. Here the CDR3 DNA reads TGTGCCAGCAGCCCCGGGGGGCGACGAATTAGCGCTGGGGCCAACGTCCTGACTTTC.

This clonotype was seen only once. The chain is built from TRBV6-6 and TRBJ1-2; D gene unclear. Looked up from germline, CDR1 is MNHNY and CDR2 is SVGAGI (reference sequence). Deletions cut 10 bases from V and 8 bases from J, with 20 bases between. The CDR3 consists of 13 residues. The CDR3 is CAIMQERGKGYTF. CDR3 in DNA: TGTGCCATTATGCAGGAACGAGGTAAAGGCTACACCTTC.

The table lists this clonotype with many counts. The chain combines TRBV20-1 with TRBJ2-1; 7 nucleotides agree with TRBD2. Germline CDR1 is DFQATT and CDR2 is SNEGSKA (reference sequence). The V and J ends lost 6 bases and 10 bases, in that order; junction bases with no gene match: 12. This CDR3 spans 13 amino acids. The CDR3 is CSARRSGGAEQFF. The CDR3 nucleotides are TGCAGTGCCCGTCGATCGGGGGGAGCGGAGCAGTTCTTC.

The sample holds a few counts of this clonotype. The chain combines TRBV6-1 with TRBJ2-7; TRBD1 matches 8 bases. The CDR3 contains 17 residues. The V and J ends lost 6 bases and 6 bases, in that order; junction bases with no gene match: 19. Looked up from germline, CDR1 is MNHNS and CDR2 is SASEGT. In DNA, the CDR3 is TGTGCCAGCAGGGGGGGTCGATGGGGACAGGAACTTCTCGAGCAGTACTTC. This encodes CASRGGRWGQELLEQYF.

Worth noting for this clonotype: At one end, the junction sequence differs from germline, possibly due to a read error. V is TRBV4-2 and J is TRBJ2-2; D may be TRBD2 (5 bases). Looked up from germline, CDR1 is LGHNA and CDR2 is YNFKEQ. The CDR3 sequence is 16 residues long. The CDR3 region has the DNA TGTGCCAGCAGCCAAGATGCGGACGTGAACACCGGGGAGCGGTTTTTT. As protein: CASSQDADVNTGERFF.

The chain couples TRBV27 to TRBJ2-2; 11 bases align to TRBD2. This CDR3 is built from 14 residues. J lost 6 bases, V lost 6 bases, and 3 bases had no gene match. Per germline, CDR1 MNHEY and CDR2 SMNVEV (reference sequence). CDR3 sequence: CASRLAGVSGELFF. The DNA for the CDR3 is TGTGCCAGCAGACTAGCGGGGGTCTCCGGGGAGCTGTTTTTT.

The genes are TRBV7-2 and TRBJ1-3; no clear D gene. The CDR3 sequence is 15 residues long. Trimming took 5 bases from V and 0 from J, leaving 11 bases between them. Germline V gene data show CDR1 as SGHTA and CDR2 as FQGNSA. Written as DNA, the CDR3 is TGTGCCAGCAGCCCGGACGCCTACTCTGGAAACACCATATATTTT. Translating gives CASSPDAYSGNTIYF. The entire variable domain, with the rest obtained from reference TRBV7-2 and TRBJ1-3, is as follows: GAGVSQSPSNKVTEKGKDVELRCDPISGHTALYWYRQSLGQGLEFLIYFQGNSAPDKSGLPSDRFSAERTGGSVSTLTIQRTQQEDSAVYLCASSPDAYSGNTIYFGEGSWLTVV.

This clonotype turned up a few times. The V and J genes are TRBV7-9 and TRBJ1-1, with D maybe TRBD1 (5 bases). With 4 bases removed from V and 5 bases from J, the gap between germline ends came to 17 bases. The CDR3 is 15 residues long. Germline CDR1 and CDR2: SEHNR and FQNEAQ (reference sequence). The CDR3 sequence is CASSSISGGGTEAFF. CDR3 DNA: TGTGCCAGCAGCTCGATCAGTGGGGGGGGGACTGAAGCTTTCTTT. The whole variable domain, remainder taken from reference TRBV7-9 and TRBJ1-1, is DTGVSQNPRHKITKRGQNVTFRCDPISEHNRLYWYRQTLGQGPEFLTYFQNEAQLEKSRLLSDRFSAERPKGSFSTLEIQRTEQGDSAMYLCASSSISGGGTEAFFGQGTRLTVV.

The rearrangement joins TRBV28 to TRBJ1-5; D possibly corresponds to TRBD1 (5 bases). From germline, CDR1 is MDHEN and CDR2 SYDVKM. Trimming pared 6 bases from V and 2 bases from J, leaving 11 bases between. This CDR3 comprises 14 residues. The CDR3 region is CASRIGDGNQPQHF. CDR3 DNA: TGTGCCAGCAGGATTGGGGACGGCAATCAGCCCCAGCATTTT.

A few counts support this clonotype. The genes are TRBV24-1 and TRBJ2-1; 7 nucleotides agree with TRBD2. With 4 bases clipped from V and 10 bases from J, the junction kept 12 bases outside the gene matches. The CDR3 runs to 15 residues. Per germline, CDR1 KGHDR and CDR2 SFDVKD. Here the CDR3 DNA reads TGTGCCACCAGTGACGGGGGGATCACGGCTCACGAGCAGTTCTTC. Translating gives CATSDGGITAHEQFF.

The chain uses TRBV12-3 or TRBV12-4 and TRBJ2-5; 11 positions match TRBD1. The CDR3 totals 17 residues. V was clipped by 3 bases and J by 4 bases; unmatched bases: 10. DNA of the CDR3: TGTGCCAGCAGTTTCTTTATGTGGGACAGGGGGTTAGAGACCCAGTACTTC. Its translation is CASSFFMWDRGLETQYF.

In this sample, this clonotype turned up a few times. The CDR3 DNA reads TGTGCCAGCAGCTTGTCGGCTCTGGTGGGCGACGAGCAGTACTTC. Amino acids: CASSLSALVGDEQYF. The rearrangement joins TRBV5-6 to TRBJ2-7, with no clear D. The germline V gene has CDR1 SGHDT and CDR2 YYEEEE. With 1 base removed from V and 5 bases from J, the gap between germline ends came to 16 bases. The length of the CDR3 is 15 residues. Based on the CDR3 plus reference TRBV5-6 and TRBJ2-7, the full variable domain is DAGVTQSPTHLIKTRGQQVTLRCSPKSGHDTVSWYQQALGQGPQFIFQYYEEEERQRGNFPDRFSGHQFPNYSSELNVNALLLGDSALYLCASSLSALVGDEQYFGPGTRLTVT.